These T cell receptor beta chains were read from a single sample in a study of cytomegalovirus exposure and HLA in healthy donors. The method was immunoSEQ multiplex PCR; TCRdb's version includes in-frame clones alone and lacks a portion of them. This table has some 84,000 clones, approximately 91% appearing once. The specimen sequenced was PBMCs. Every receptor here comes from a man aged 25 to 40 in good health and CMV-seronegative. Both conserved end residues are part of each CDR3. Expanded clones are given a class, and other clones once, few, many or no size at all.

V,size,J,CDR3
TRBV5-1,-,TRBJ2-3,CASSAEVSQGMDTQYF
TRBV2,few,TRBJ2-7,CASIGGGYEQYF
TRBV6-4,-,TRBJ1-5,CASSDRDREYQPQHF
TRBV11-2,-,TRBJ1-5,CASSSQGYQPQHF
TRBV14,-,TRBJ1-6,CASSHEGQVGNSPLHF
TRBV9,-,TRBJ2-7,CASSVGDYLRDEQYF
TRBV2,-,TRBJ2-1,CASSATGDQFF
TRBV15,-,TRBJ1-5,CATSSRRDAQPQHF
TRBV19,-,TRBJ2-2,CASSRSGELFF
TRBV7-2,-,TRBJ2-7,CASSLVVRDLEQYF
TRBV27,once,TRBJ1-1,CASSIAGTGSTEAFF
TRBV5-5,-,TRBJ2-1,CASSRQGATYNEQFF
TRBV4-1,-,TRBJ2-2,CASSPSPVADNTGELFF
TRBV25-1,-,TRBJ1-6,CASSSRRGSSYNSPLHF
TRBV5-6,-,TRBJ1-5,CASSRQAYYSNQPQHF
TRBV2,-,TRBJ2-7,CASSATSYEQYF
TRBV19,-,TRBJ1-1,CASSKNTGKEAFF
TRBV10-3,-,TRBJ1-5,CAISDQGGQPQHF
TRBV15,-,TRBJ2-7,CATSRESAGEIREQYF
TRBV27,-,TRBJ2-3,CASSLSQITDTQYF
TRBV5-1,-,TRBJ2-1,CASSSTLGTSRNEQFF
TRBV27,-,TRBJ1-5,CASSVTGTGGFRQPQHF
TRBV28,-,TRBJ1-2,CASSLLGKGDGYTF
TRBV11-3,-,TRBJ1-6,CASSLGGGNSPLHF
TRBV2,few,TRBJ1-6,CASRRDRNNSPLHF
TRBV4-1,-,TRBJ2-2,CASSQGLPGQGYTGELFF